This T cell receptor beta chain appears in the sequencing data of a study of shared clonotypes between healthy human individuals. Within Nashville, Tennessee resided all donors, each a Caucasian adult. General study findings and limits: The naive CD4 repertoires of several donors were compared, and approximately 4.7% of clonotypes were shared.

Germline V gene sequence: CDR1 SEHNR, CDR2 FQNEAQ (reference sequence). V lost 7 bases and J 1 base, leaving 9 bases between the germline ends. This CDR3 is 13 amino acids long. As concerns this clone: Its antigen remains unknown.

TCRdb keeps only in-frame clones here, not all; method: immunoSEQ multiplex PCR. Of roughly 170,000 clones listed, around 63% are singletons. The V call is TRBV7-9, the J call TRBJ2-3; weak D call: TRBD2 (5 bases). The sequence was obtained from a man under 40 in good health. Sequencing was performed on memory CD4+ T cells sorted from blood. Subset noted: CD45RA-negative fraction. This CDR3 reads CASNYGGTDTQYF. For the CDR3, the DNA is TGTGCCAGCAACTACGGGGGCACAGATACGCAGTATTTT. The full variable domain, with the rest looked up from reference TRBV7-9 and TRBJ2-3, is DTGVSQNPRHKITKRGQNVTFRCDPISEHNRLYWYRQTLGQGPEFLTYFQNEAQLEKSRLLSDRFSAERPKGSFSTLEIQRTEQGDSAMYLCASNYGGTDTQYFGPGTRLTVL.